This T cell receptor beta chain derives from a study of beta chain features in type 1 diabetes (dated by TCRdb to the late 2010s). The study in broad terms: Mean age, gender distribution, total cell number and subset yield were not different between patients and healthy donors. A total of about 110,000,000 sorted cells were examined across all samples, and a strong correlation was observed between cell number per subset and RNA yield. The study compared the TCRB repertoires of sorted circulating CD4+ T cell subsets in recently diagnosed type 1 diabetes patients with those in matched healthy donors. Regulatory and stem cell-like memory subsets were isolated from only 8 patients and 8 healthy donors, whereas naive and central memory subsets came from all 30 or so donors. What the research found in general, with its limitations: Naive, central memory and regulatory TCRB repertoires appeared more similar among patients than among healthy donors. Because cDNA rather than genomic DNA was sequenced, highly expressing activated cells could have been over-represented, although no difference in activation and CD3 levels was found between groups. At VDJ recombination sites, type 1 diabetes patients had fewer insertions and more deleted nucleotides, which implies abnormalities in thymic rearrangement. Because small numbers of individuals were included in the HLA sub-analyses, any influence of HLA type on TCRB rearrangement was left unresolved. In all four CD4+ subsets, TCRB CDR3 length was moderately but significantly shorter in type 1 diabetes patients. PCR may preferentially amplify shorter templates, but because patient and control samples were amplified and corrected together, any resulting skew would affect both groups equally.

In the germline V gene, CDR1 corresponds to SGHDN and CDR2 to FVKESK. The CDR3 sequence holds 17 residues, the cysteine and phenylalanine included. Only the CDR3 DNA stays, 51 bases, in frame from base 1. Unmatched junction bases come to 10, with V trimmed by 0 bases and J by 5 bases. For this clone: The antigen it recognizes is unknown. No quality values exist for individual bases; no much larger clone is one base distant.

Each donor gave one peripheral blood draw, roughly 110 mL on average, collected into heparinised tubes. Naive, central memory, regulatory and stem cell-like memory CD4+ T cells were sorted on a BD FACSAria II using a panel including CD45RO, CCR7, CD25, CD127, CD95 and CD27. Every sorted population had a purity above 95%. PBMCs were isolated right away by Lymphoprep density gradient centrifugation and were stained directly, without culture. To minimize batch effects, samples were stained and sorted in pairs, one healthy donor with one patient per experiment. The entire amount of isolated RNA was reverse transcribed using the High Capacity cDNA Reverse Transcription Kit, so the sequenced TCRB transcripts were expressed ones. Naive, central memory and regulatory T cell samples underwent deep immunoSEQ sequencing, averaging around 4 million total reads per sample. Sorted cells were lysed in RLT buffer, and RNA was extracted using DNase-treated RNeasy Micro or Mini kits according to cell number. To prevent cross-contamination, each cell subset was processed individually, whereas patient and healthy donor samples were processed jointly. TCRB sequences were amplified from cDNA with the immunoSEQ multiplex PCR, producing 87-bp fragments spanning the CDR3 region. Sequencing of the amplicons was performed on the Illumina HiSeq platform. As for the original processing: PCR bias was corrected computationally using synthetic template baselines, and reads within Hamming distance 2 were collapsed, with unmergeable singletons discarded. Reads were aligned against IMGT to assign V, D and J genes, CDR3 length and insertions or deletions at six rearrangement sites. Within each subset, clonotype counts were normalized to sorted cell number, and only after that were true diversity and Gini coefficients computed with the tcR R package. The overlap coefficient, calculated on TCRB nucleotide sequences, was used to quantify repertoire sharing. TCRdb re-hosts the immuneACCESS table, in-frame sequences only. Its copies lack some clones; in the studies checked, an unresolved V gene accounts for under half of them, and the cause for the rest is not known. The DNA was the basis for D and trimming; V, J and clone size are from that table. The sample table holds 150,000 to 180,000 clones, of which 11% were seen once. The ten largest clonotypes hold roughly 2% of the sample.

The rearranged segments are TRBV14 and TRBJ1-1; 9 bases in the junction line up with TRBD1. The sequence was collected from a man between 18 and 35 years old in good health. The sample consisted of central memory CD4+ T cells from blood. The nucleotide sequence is TGTGCCAGCAGCCAAGATGGGACAGGGTCCCTGGGTACTGAAGCTTTCTTT. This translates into CASSQDGTGSLGTEAFF.